These 21 T cell receptor beta chains were sequenced from one sample in a study of Tregs in tolerant kidney transplant recipients. Measured with immunoSEQ multiplex PCR; TCRdb has only the in-frame clones, and not every one. This table holds 75,000 to 95,000 clones, about 92% found once. Sequenced material: CD8+ T cells from blood. The receptors originated from a human donor in good health.

Points on this clone: The germline gene is not matched at one end of the junction; a read error may be the cause. This chain links TRBV2 with TRBJ2-1, with 7 bases aligning to TRBD2. The CDR3 totals 17 residues. The germline CDR1 and CDR2 sequences are SNHLY and FYNNEI. CDR3 region: CASSEAGPGTTHNEQFF. Written as DNA, the CDR3 is TGTGCCAGCAGCGAAGCGGGGCCCGGGACTACCCACAATGAGCAGTTCTTC. Supplemented by reference TRBV2 and TRBJ2-1, the full variable domain reads EPEVTQTPSHQVTQMGQEVILRCVPISNHLYFYWYRQILGQKVEFLVSFYNNEISEKSEIFDDQFSVERPDGSNFTLKIRSTKLEDSAMYFCASSEAGPGTTHNEQFFGPGTRLTVL.

The chain combines TRBV7-9 with TRBJ1-2; D is possibly TRBD1 (6 bases). The CDR3 is 15 amino acids. Germline V gene sequence: CDR1 SEHNR, CDR2 FQNEAQ (reference sequence). V lost 1 base to trimming and J lost 4 bases, with 13 bases between them. The CDR3 here is CASSLGTEEGYGYTF. CDR3 nucleotide sequence: TGTGCCAGCAGCTTAGGGACAGAGGAGGGCTATGGCTACACCTTC.

The chain links TRBV18 to TRBJ1-5, with 12 bases lining up with TRBD1. This CDR3 comprises 17 residues. Germline CDR1 is KGHSH and CDR2 is LQKENI. The J segment lost 0 bases and the V segment lost 3 bases, leaving 3 bases of the junction unmatched. CDR3 in amino acids: CASSPGQGAYSNQPQHF. The CDR3 DNA follows: TGTGCCAGCTCACCGGGACAGGGGGCATATAGCAATCAGCCCCAGCATTTT.

The rearrangement links TRBV15 to TRBJ2-1, with 7 positions matching TRBD1. Germline CDR1 reads LNHNV; CDR2 reads YYDKDF (reference sequence). This CDR3 has 19 residues. Trimming took 0 bases from V and 5 from J; bases not matched to a gene: 16. The CDR3 nucleotides are TGTGCCACCAGCAGAGATCTGGGACAGACTCACATTCACGACAATGAGCAGTTCTTC. This gives the protein CATSRDLGQTHIHDNEQFF.

V is TRBV6-5 and J is TRBJ1-2; D not certain. V shed 5 bases and J shed 8 bases, with 15 bases lying between them. Germline CDR1 MNHEY, CDR2 SVGAGI. The CDR3 sequence is 13 residues long. The CDR3 reads CASSRERAQGYTF. The CDR3 DNA sequence: TGTGCCAGCAGTCGTGAACGTGCGCAGGGCTACACCTTC.

The chain is built from TRBV11-3 and TRBJ2-1, with D perhaps TRBD2 (7 bases). The CDR3 loop spans 15 amino acids. Trimming removed 5 bases from V and 4 bases from J, with 15 bases in between. Per the germline V gene, CDR1 is SGHNT and CDR2 is YENEEA. The CDR3 spells CASSLKGGAYNEQFF. CDR3 nucleotide sequence: TGTGCCAGCAGCCTCAAAGGGGGGGCATACAATGAGCAGTTCTTC.

This sequence joins TRBV5-4 and TRBJ1-5; no reliable D call. Trimming shortened V by 3 bases and J by 2 bases, and 6 bases separated the two germline ends. Germline V gene data show CDR1 as SGHNT and CDR2 as YYREEE (reference sequence). The CDR3 is 13 residues long. CDR3 region: CASSWGRNQPQHF. The DNA for the CDR3 is TGTGCCAGCAGCTGGGGTCGCAATCAGCCCCAGCATTTT.

By share, this clone ranks as medium-sized. The V and J genes are TRBV7-9 and TRBJ2-7; D gene unclear. In germline, CDR1 is SEHNR, CDR2 FQNEAQ (reference sequence). V was trimmed by 5 bases and J by 2 bases, leaving 16 bases between them. This CDR3 has 15 residues. The CDR3 region has the DNA TGTGCCAGCAGCCCCGTTGGGGAACTGGCCTACGAGCAGTACTTC. Translation gives CASSPVGELAYEQYF.

This chain links TRBV5-1 with TRBJ2-1; D gene unclear. The CDR3 loop spans 12 amino acids. V lost 4 bases and J lost 5, with 7 bases in between. Germline values: CDR1 SGHRS, CDR2 YFSETQ. The CDR3 sequence is CASSTQDNEQFF. DNA for the CDR3: TGCGCCAGCAGCACGCAGGACAATGAGCAGTTCTTC. Complete variable domain (other parts from reference TRBV5-1 and TRBJ2-1): KAGVTQTPRYLIKTRGQQVTLSCSPISGHRSVSWYQQTPGQGLQFLFEYFSETQRNKGNFPGRFSGRQFSNSRSEMNVSTLELGDSALYLCASSTQDNEQFFGPGTRLTVL.

The chain recombines TRBV19 with TRBJ1-1, with a possible D match to TRBD1 (5 bases). The germline V gene encodes CDR1 LNHDA and CDR2 SQIVND (reference sequence). The CDR3 runs 13 residues. With 3 bases removed from V and 1 base from J, the gap between germline ends came to 6 bases. This CDR3 reads CASSIGQNTEAFF. The DNA for the CDR3 is TGTGCCAGTAGTATCGGACAGAACACTGAAGCTTTCTTT.

The rearrangement links TRBV4-1 to TRBJ2-7; 8 nucleotides align to TRBD2. CDR3 length equals 15 residues. J lost 6 bases, V lost 0 bases, and 7 bases had no gene match. In germline, CDR1 is MGHRA, CDR2 YSYEKL. CDR3 sequence: CASSQDPGLVSEQYF. For the CDR3, the DNA is TGCGCCAGCAGCCAAGACCCGGGACTAGTTTCCGAGCAGTACTTC.

The CDR3 DNA reads as TGTGCCAGCTGTACCGTGGCCCGGGGTACGGAAGGCTACACCTTC. Its protein is CASCTVARGTEGYTF. The V call is TRBV2, the J call TRBJ1-2; D call uncertain. Germline V gene data show CDR1 as SNHLY and CDR2 as FYNNEI. The CDR3 extends over 15 amino acids. V lost 8 bases to trimming and J lost 8 bases, with 24 bases between them.

The chain employs TRBV18 and TRBJ2-7, with D tentatively TRBD2 (5 bases). In germline, CDR1 is KGHSH, CDR2 LQKENI. This CDR3 is 16 amino acids long. V lost 1 base and J 0 bases, leaving 13 bases between the germline ends. The CDR3 region has the DNA TGTGCCAGCTCACCACGAGGGAAGCCCTCCTCCTACGAGCAGTACTTC. It specifies CASSPRGKPSSYEQYF.

V and J are TRBV4-1 and TRBJ1-2, with 7 bases fitting TRBD1. CDR1 MGHRA and CDR2 YSYEKL come from the germline V gene. Trimming at V came to 1 base and at J to 2 bases, leaving 4 bases not matched to a gene. The CDR3 extends over 15 amino acids. The CDR3 region is CASSQVTGQNYGYTF. The CDR3 DNA sequence: TGCGCCAGCAGCCAAGTGACAGGGCAAAACTATGGCTACACCTTC.

The rearrangement joins TRBV25-1 to TRBJ2-7; 13 positions match TRBD2. The V segment lost 4 bases and the J segment 4 bases; nucleotides outside the gene matches: 7. CDR1 is MGHDK, CDR2 SYGVNS, per germline. The CDR3 is 16 residues long. The CDR3 here is CASSGGGLAGLYEQYF. CDR3 DNA: TGTGCCAGCAGTGGGGGGGGACTAGCGGGACTATACGAGCAGTACTTC.

The chain carries TRBV10-3 and TRBJ1-2, with D perhaps matching TRBD1 (5 bases). Germline CDR1 ENHRY, CDR2 SYGVKD. The CDR3 is made up of 15 amino acids. V was shortened by 7 bases and J by 2 bases, with 17 bases between the two germline ends. CDR3 loop: CAINGGSIANYGYTF. The DNA of the CDR3 is TGTGCCATCAATGGGGGGAGTATAGCAAACTATGGCTACACCTTC.

The chain is built from TRBV15 and TRBJ1-5; D remains unclear. V lost 1 base, J lost 5 bases, and 6 bases lay in between. The CDR3 has 13 residues. Germline CDR1 is LNHNV and CDR2 is YYDKDF (reference sequence). The CDR3 here is CATSRALDQPQHF. DNA of the CDR3: TGTGCCACCAGCAGAGCCTTGGATCAGCCCCAGCATTTT.

The CDR3 spells CASSQGQGTEPQHF. The CDR3 region has the DNA TGCGCCAGCAGCCAAGGACAGGGGACAGAGCCCCAGCATTTT. The rearrangement uses TRBV4-1 and TRBJ1-5; TRBD1 matches at 8 bases. The ends lost 1 base at V and 8 bases at J; junction bases unmatched: 4. CDR1 is MGHRA, CDR2 YSYEKL, per germline. This CDR3 is 14 amino acids long.

The J gene is TRBJ2-7, the V gene TRBV7-9; 8 bases are a match to TRBD1. Trimming took 5 bases from V and 3 from J; bases not matched to a gene: 9. Germline assignment: CDR1 SEHNR and CDR2 FQNEAQ (reference sequence). The CDR3 runs to 15 residues. Here the CDR3 reads CASSQRTGRDYEQYF. CDR3 sequence (DNA): TGTGCCAGCAGCCAACGGACAGGGAGAGACTACGAGCAGTACTTC.

The rearrangement joins TRBV15 to TRBJ2-2; weak D call: TRBD1 (6 bases). V gave up 3 bases and J gave up 3 bases, with 20 bases separating them. This CDR3 spans 18 amino acids. The germline V gene encodes CDR1 LNHNV and CDR2 YYDKDF (reference sequence). The CDR3 bases are TGTGCCACCAGCAGCCCCTTCCCGGGCCCAGGGGACACCGGGGAGCTGTTTTTT. Amino acids: CATSSPFPGPGDTGELFF.

The chain recombines TRBV7-9 with TRBJ1-4; D remains unclear. V was pared by 1 base and J by 12 bases, with 12 bases between. CDR1 and CDR2 (germline): SEHNR, FQNEAQ (reference sequence). The CDR3 contains 13 residues. The CDR3 DNA reads as TGTGCCAGCAGCTTAGGGGCCGGGATAGAACTGTTTTTT. Amino acid sequence: CASSLGAGIELFF.